This record looks at one TCR beta chain sequence and its context. Profiled with immunoSEQ multiplex PCR; TCRdb holds only in-frame clones, not every one. The table includes 270,000 or so clones, 86% detected once. This entry belongs to a study of blood T cell repertoires in COVID-19. Study background: T cells, B-cell-depleted T cells, or PBMCs supplied cDNA or gDNA.

The Seattle patients, enrolled during active infection, were followed longitudinally. CDR3 length equals 14 residues. The source is a woman in her thirties with COVID-19, enrolled during active disease. The material sequenced was peripheral blood. The chain recombines TRBV12-2 with TRBJ1-2; the D segment call TRBD1 is taken from the table without a DNA check. TRBV12-2 is marked as a pseudogene. The CDR3 sequence is CASRFRTGPLGYTF. CDR3 nucleotide sequence: TGTGCAAGTCGCTTTCGGACAGGGCCCCTAGGCTACACCTTC.